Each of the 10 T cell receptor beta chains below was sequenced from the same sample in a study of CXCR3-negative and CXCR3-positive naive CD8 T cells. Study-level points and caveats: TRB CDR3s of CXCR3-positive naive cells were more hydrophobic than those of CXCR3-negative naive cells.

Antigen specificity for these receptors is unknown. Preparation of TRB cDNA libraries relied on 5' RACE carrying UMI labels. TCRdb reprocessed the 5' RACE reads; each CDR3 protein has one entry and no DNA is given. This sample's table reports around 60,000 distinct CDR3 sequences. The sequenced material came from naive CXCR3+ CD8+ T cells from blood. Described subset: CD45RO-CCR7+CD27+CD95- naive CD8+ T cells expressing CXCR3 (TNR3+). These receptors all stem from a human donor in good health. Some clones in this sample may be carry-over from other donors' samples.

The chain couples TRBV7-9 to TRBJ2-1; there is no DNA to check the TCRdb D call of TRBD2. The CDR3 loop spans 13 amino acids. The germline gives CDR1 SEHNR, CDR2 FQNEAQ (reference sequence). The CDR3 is CASRGGPFNEQFF.

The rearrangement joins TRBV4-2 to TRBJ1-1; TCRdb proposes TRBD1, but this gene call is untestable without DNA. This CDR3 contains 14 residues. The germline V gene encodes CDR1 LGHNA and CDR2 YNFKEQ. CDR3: CASSQSQGSTEAFF.

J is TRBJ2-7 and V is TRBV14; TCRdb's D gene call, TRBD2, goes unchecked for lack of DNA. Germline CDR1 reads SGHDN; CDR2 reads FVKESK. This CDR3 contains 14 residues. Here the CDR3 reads CASSHSGGPNEQYF.

CDR3 amino acids: CASSLGGRRSSQPQHF. The rearrangement uses TRBV28 and TRBJ1-5; the D call of TRBD1 rests on TCRdb alone, since no DNA is present to check it. Looked up from germline, CDR1 is MDHEN and CDR2 is SYDVKM. CDR3 length equals 16 residues.

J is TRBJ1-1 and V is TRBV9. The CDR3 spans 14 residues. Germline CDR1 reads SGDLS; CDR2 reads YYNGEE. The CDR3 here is CASSPSTLNTEAFF.

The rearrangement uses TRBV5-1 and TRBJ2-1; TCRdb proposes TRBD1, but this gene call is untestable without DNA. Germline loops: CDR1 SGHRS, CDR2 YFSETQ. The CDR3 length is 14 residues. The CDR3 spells CASKEGVSYNEQFF.

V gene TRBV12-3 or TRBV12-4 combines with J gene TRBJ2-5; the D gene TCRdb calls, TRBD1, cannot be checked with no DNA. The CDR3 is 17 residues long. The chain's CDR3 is CASSLAPGQPKEETQYF.

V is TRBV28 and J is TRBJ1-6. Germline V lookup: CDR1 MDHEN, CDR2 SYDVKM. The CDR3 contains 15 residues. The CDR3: CASRPVGDVNSPLHF.

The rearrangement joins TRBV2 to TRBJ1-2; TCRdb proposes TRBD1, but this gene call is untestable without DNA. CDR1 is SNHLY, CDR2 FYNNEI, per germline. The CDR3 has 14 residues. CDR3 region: CASSSGGVPYGYTF.

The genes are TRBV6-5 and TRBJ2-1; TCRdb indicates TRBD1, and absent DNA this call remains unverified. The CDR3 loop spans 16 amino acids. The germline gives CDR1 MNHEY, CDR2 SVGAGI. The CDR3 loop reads CASTTFFGGHYNEQFF.